This T cell receptor beta chain was sequenced in a study of T cells in Graves' hyperthyroidism and ophthalmopathy. The CDR3 totals 16 residues. The germline CDR1 and CDR2 sequences are MNHEY and SMNVEV (reference sequence). Between the trimmed V and J ends, which lost 5 bases and 3 bases, there was a span of 19 bases. Researchers took RNA transcripts and amplified the TCR beta CDR3 regions from them. An initial round of RT-PCR targeting the TCR CDR3 relied on the HTBI primer set. TCRdb ran MiXCR on the multiplex PCR reads and lists one entry per CDR3 protein. The sample holds 500,000 to 600,000 distinct CDR3 sequences, about 20% seen once. For the diagnoses, clinical symptoms, serum thyroxine and TRAb, thyroid ultrasound and orbital computed tomography were used.

The clonotype was recovered from a man in his forties with Graves' ophthalmopathy. Sequencing used blood. The chain employs TRBV27 and TRBJ1-1, with unresolved D. CDR3 sequence: CASSTQPGRRDTEAFF. The CDR3, as DNA: TGTGCCAGCAGTACCCAGCCCGGGAGGAGGGACACTGAAGCTTTCTTT.